The 21 T cell receptor beta chains given below trace back to one sample, sequenced in a study of regulatory T cells in long-lasting Graves disease. Regarding time point: persistent/refractory GD, antithyroid drugs over 5 years with positive TRAb. The TCR library used RNA extracted from PBMCs. For TCR beta, libraries came from iRepertoire HTBI primers and Arm-PCR of CDR3 regions. MiXCR was run by TCRdb on the multiplex PCR reads, yielding one entry per CDR3 protein. The data contain a few hundred thousand distinct CDR3 sequences, 23% of them seen just once; the ten biggest clones take up roughly a quarter. The sample was peripheral blood mononuclear cells (PBMCs), taken when the disease was refractory, from a patient treated with antithyroid drugs. These receptors originate from a female donor with Graves disease.

The gene calls are TRBV11-2 and TRBJ2-7; 14 bases match TRBD2. Germline loops: CDR1 SGHAT, CDR2 FQNNGV. The CDR3 is 17 residues long. V shed 5 bases and J 4 bases; nucleotides not matched to a gene: 10. CDR3 sequence (DNA): TGTGCCAGCAGCCGCGGGACTAGCGGGAGAGCGGGATACGAGCAGTACTTC. Amino acids: CASSRGTSGRAGYEQYF.

This clonotype came up a few times. This rearrangement joins TRBV4-1 to TRBJ1-5, with D tentatively TRBD1 (5 bases). The CDR3 loop spans 15 amino acids. V was pared by 3 bases and J by 4 bases, with 13 bases between. The V gene's germline CDR1 is MGHRA and CDR2 YSYEKL. This chain's CDR3 is CASSHSVGGNQPQHF. DNA for the CDR3: TGCGCCAGCAGCCATTCAGTCGGGGGAAATCAGCCCCAGCATTTT.

In this sample, this clonotype turned up a few times. The chain uses TRBV20-1 and TRBJ2-3; unclear D gene. Germline loops: CDR1 DFQATT, CDR2 SNEGSKA (reference sequence). V lost 4 bases, J lost 6 bases, and 5 bases lay in between. This CDR3 comprises 10 residues. CDR3 bases: TGCAGTGCTACCCGGGATACGCAGTATTTT. Its translation: CSATRDTQYF.

This clonotype was seen a handful of times. The chain uses TRBV19 and TRBJ1-5; 8 bases line up with TRBD1. Trimming took 5 bases from V and 0 from J; bases not matched to a gene: 6. Germline V lookup: CDR1 LNHDA, CDR2 SQIVND (reference sequence). This CDR3 region has 16 residues. Written as DNA, the CDR3 is TGTGCCAGTAGTGTTCGGACAGGGCGTAGCAATCAGCCCCAGCATTTT. It specifies CASSVRTGRSNQPQHF.

V is TRBV6-2 or TRBV6-3 and J is TRBJ2-7; TRBD2 aligns across 10 bases. J gave up 5 bases and V 5 bases, and 3 bases lay outside the gene matches. The CDR3 has 13 amino acids. Germline V gene sequence: CDR1 MNHEY, CDR2 SVGEGT. The CDR3 DNA follows: TGTGCCAGCAGTCCTAGCGGGAGCCACGAGCAGTACTTC. It is translated as CASSPSGSHEQYF.

This clonotype was recorded a few times. The rearrangement joins TRBV14 to TRBJ1-1; possibly TRBD1 for D (5 bases). The V gene lost 4 bases and the J gene lost 1 base, with 10 bases spanning the gap. This CDR3 spans 14 amino acids. Germline CDR1 SGHDN, CDR2 FVKESK. The CDR3 region is CASSLGTQNTEAFF. In DNA form, the CDR3 reads TGTGCCAGCAGCCTTGGGACCCAGAACACTGAAGCTTTCTTT.

This clonotype has a handful of counts. The rearrangement links TRBV6-1 to TRBJ2-2; 11 nucleotides align to TRBD2. The V and J ends lost 6 bases and 6 bases, in that order; junction bases with no gene match: 0. Germline V lookup: CDR1 MNHNS, CDR2 SASEGT. The CDR3 runs 13 residues. The CDR3 nucleotides are TGTGCCAGCAGGACTAGCGGGGCCGGGGAGCTGTTTTTT. It is translated as CASRTSGAGELFF.

The chain links TRBV4-1 to TRBJ2-1; 7 bases are a match to TRBD2. Trimming cost V 1 base and J 9 bases; bases outside gene matches: 9. The length of the CDR3 is 15 residues. Germline V lookup: CDR1 MGHRA, CDR2 YSYEKL. CDR3 nucleotides: TGCGCCAGCAGCCAAGGGGGCGGGAGAAGGGGTGAGCAGTTCTTC. It codes for CASSQGGGRRGEQFF.

The V and J genes are TRBV4-1 and TRBJ1-3; TRBD1 aligns across 10 bases. Germline trimming cut 1 base from V and 0 bases from J; bases unmatched to any gene: 3. From germline, CDR1 is MGHRA and CDR2 YSYEKL. CDR3 length: 17 amino acids. The CDR3 sequence: CASSQGTGGGSGNTIYF. The CDR3 region has the DNA TGCGCCAGCAGCCAAGGGACAGGGGGAGGCTCTGGAAACACCATATATTTT.

The chain recombines TRBV3-1 with TRBJ2-7, with 13 positions matching TRBD2. After removal of 0 bases from V and 5 bases from J, the junction contained 1 base not matched to a gene. Looked up from germline, CDR1 is LGHDT and CDR2 is YNNKEL (reference sequence). The CDR3 sequence is 15 residues long. The DNA of the CDR3 is TGTGCCAGCAGCCAAGAGGGACTAGCGGGAAACGAGCAGTACTTC. The encoded protein is CASSQEGLAGNEQYF.

The rearrangement links TRBV6-1 to TRBJ2-7; 7 nucleotides align to TRBD1. The trim removed 5 bases at V and 3 bases at J, leaving 13 bases unmatched. Germline CDR1 MNHNS, CDR2 SASEGT. The CDR3 covers 16 residues. The CDR3 region is CASSPPPGQIYYEQYF. DNA for the CDR3: TGTGCCAGCAGTCCCCCGCCGGGACAGATCTACTACGAGCAGTACTTC.

This clonotype was seen more than once but under ten times. The chain recombines TRBV6-5 with TRBJ1-5; D call uncertain. The CDR3 covers 14 residues. The V gene's germline CDR1 is MNHEY and CDR2 SVGAGI. V was clipped by 1 base and J by 7 bases, with 11 bases between them. CDR3 DNA sequence: TGTGCCAGCAGTTACTTCATCATATTGCAGCCCCAGCATTTT. Protein: CASSYFIILQPQHF.

This clonotype was recorded a few times. The chain employs TRBV7-2 and TRBJ1-6; D may be TRBD1 (6 bases). This CDR3 has 14 amino acids. Trimming cost V 7 bases and J 4 bases, with 11 bases left between them. Germline CDR1 reads SGHTA; CDR2 reads FQGNSA. CDR3 residues: CASTTGFYNSPLHF. The CDR3 DNA reads as TGTGCCAGCACCACAGGGTTTTATAATTCACCCCTCCACTTT.

This clonotype appeared a few times. The V call is TRBV12-3 or TRBV12-4, the J call TRBJ1-5; possible D gene TRBD1, 6 bases. The length of the CDR3 is 21 residues. The ends were cut back, 6 bases at V and 0 bases at J, with 30 bases in the middle. CDR3 bases: TGTGCCAGCAGCAAAGACTACAGGGACCACGGGATTCTTTATAGCAATCAGCCCCAGCATTTT. The encoded protein is CASSKDYRDHGILYSNQPQHF.

J is TRBJ2-3 and V is TRBV28; D remains ambiguous. V dropped 7 bases and J dropped 0 bases, with 17 bases sitting between them. The CDR3 is 16 residues long. The germline gives CDR1 MDHEN, CDR2 SYDVKM. This chain's CDR3 is CASTPLKGLSTDTQYF. The CDR3, as DNA: TGTGCCAGCACCCCTCTTAAGGGCCTTAGCACAGATACGCAGTATTTT.

At least ten counts were recorded for this clonotype. The chain is built from TRBV6-5 and TRBJ1-4; TRBD1 matches at 9 bases. V dropped 1 base and J dropped 0; count of bases not matched to a gene: 15. This CDR3 comprises 21 residues. Germline lookup yields CDR1 MNHEY and CDR2 SVGAGI. CDR3 sequence: CASSYFPTGTGSGATNEKLFF. The CDR3 bases are TGTGCCAGCAGTTACTTCCCGACCGGGACAGGGTCGGGTGCAACTAATGAAAAACTGTTTTTT.

This clonotype was found a few times. This chain joins TRBV29-1 and TRBJ1-1, with no clear D. The CDR3 spans 13 residues. The germline gives CDR1 SQVTM, CDR2 ANQGSEA. The V end lost 0 bases, the J end lost 3 bases, and 8 bases lay between the germline ends. As DNA, the CDR3 is TGCAGCGTTGAAGATCGAGGGTACACTGAAGCTTTCTTT. Its protein product is CSVEDRGYTEAFF.

Regarding this clonotype: A much larger clone sits a single nucleotide away, making a read error possible. This chain uses TRBV7-2 with TRBJ2-5, with TRBD2 matching 7 bases. The CDR3 spans 14 residues. With V trimmed by 6 bases and J by 4 bases, 8 bases remained unmatched. Germline V gene data show CDR1 as SGHTA and CDR2 as FQGNSA. DNA of the CDR3: TGTGCCAGCAGTCCTATAGGACTAGGAGAGACCCAGTACTTC. It yields the protein CASSPIGLGETQYF.

V usage is TRBV29-1 and J usage is TRBJ1-2, with D perhaps TRBD1 (5 bases). CDR1 SQVTM and CDR2 ANQGSEA come from the germline V gene. Trimming removed 0 bases at V and 8 bases at J, with 13 bases between. This CDR3 is 13 amino acids long. CDR3 protein: CSVEEIPGSGYTF. The DNA of the CDR3 is TGCAGCGTTGAAGAGATCCCAGGGTCGGGCTACACCTTC.

The chain couples TRBV9 to TRBJ2-7, with 11 bases that match TRBD2. Germline V lookup: CDR1 SGDLS, CDR2 YYNGEE. V lost 3 bases to trimming and J lost 5 bases; unmatched junction nucleotides: 7. The length of the CDR3 is 15 residues. The CDR3 loop reads CASSAIAGGLDEQYF. The CDR3 nucleotides read TGTGCCAGCAGCGCCATAGCGGGAGGGCTGGACGAGCAGTACTTC.

This clonotype was seen only a few times. This chain links TRBV2 with TRBJ2-6; TRBD1 matches at 11 bases. Unmatched junction bases numbered 7, after V lost 5 bases and J lost 4 bases. CDR1 is SNHLY, CDR2 FYNNEI, per germline. The CDR3 runs 17 residues. Here the CDR3 reads CASSMDRGRGGANVLTF. The CDR3 DNA reads TGTGCCAGCAGTATGGACAGGGGGCGAGGGGGGGCCAACGTCCTGACTTTC.